What follows are 3 T cell receptor beta chains derived from one specimen sequenced in a study of blood T cell repertoires in COVID-19. Produced via immunoSEQ multiplex PCR; TCRdb's table is partial and in-frame only. The sample records under 65,000 clones, roughly nine tenths being singletons. The sequencing sample was made of peripheral blood. The receptor source for this set is a human donor in a cohort sampled during active COVID-19.

This chain links TRBV28 with TRBJ2-7; 7 bases agree with TRBD2. Per the germline V gene, CDR1 is MDHEN and CDR2 is SYDVKM. The length of the CDR3 is 13 residues. Losses at the gene ends were 8 bases for V and 5 bases for J; bases not matched to a gene: 9. The CDR3 sequence: CASQLSGRHEQYF. The CDR3 region has the DNA TGTGCCAGCCAACTTAGCGGGCGTCACGAGCAGTACTTC.

The V and J genes are TRBV6-6 and TRBJ2-5, with 9 bases matching TRBD1. Germline V gene sequence: CDR1 MNHNY, CDR2 SVGAGI (reference sequence). This CDR3 has 15 residues. The junction had 4 bases not matched to a gene; V was cut back by 2 bases and J by 3 bases. The CDR3 protein is CASSYPGQGKETQYF. The CDR3 DNA follows: TGTGCCAGCAGTTACCCGGGACAGGGAAAAGAGACCCAGTACTTC.

The J gene is TRBJ1-2, the V gene TRBV5-1; D is uncertain. The CDR3 loop spans 17 amino acids. Deletions cut 1 base from V and 2 bases from J, with 18 bases between. Germline V lookup: CDR1 SGHRS, CDR2 YFSETQ. CDR3 amino acids: CASSLTAGMIGNYGYTF. The CDR3 nucleotides are TGCGCCAGCAGCTTGACGGCCGGGATGATCGGCAACTATGGCTACACCTTC.